These 9 T cell receptor beta chains originate from one sample sequenced in a study of cytomegalovirus exposure and HLA in healthy donors. Generated by immunoSEQ multiplex PCR, the TCRdb table keeps only in-frame clones and is missing some. In the table there are about 97,000 clones, just under 95% of which are singletons. Input material: PBMCs. Receptors originate from a woman between 18 and 29 years old in good health and CMV-seronegative.

The chain combines TRBV5-4 with TRBJ1-6, with D unresolved. The CDR3 is 15 amino acids. Trimming pared 4 bases from V and 0 bases from J, leaving 8 bases between. Looked up from germline, CDR1 is SGHNT and CDR2 is YYREEE (reference sequence). The CDR3 DNA reads TGTGCCAGCAGCGCTGATAGCTCCTATAATTCACCCCTCCACTTT. It yields the protein CASSADSSYNSPLHF. Variable domain in full (rest from reference TRBV5-4 and TRBJ1-6): ETGVTQSPTHLIKTRGQQVTLRCSSQSGHNTVSWYQQALGQGPQFIFQYYREEENGRGNFPPRFSGLQFPNYSSELNVNALELDDSALYLCASSADSSYNSPLHFGNGTRLTVT.

The chain employs TRBV5-1 and TRBJ2-5; 8 nucleotides match TRBD2. CDR3 length equals 14 residues. Losses at the gene ends were 4 bases for V and 4 bases for J; bases not matched to a gene: 6. The V gene's germline CDR1 is SGHRS and CDR2 YFSETQ. CDR3 nucleotide sequence: TGCGCCAGCAGCGCCCCGGGGGGGGGAGAGACCCAGTACTTC. Translating it yields CASSAPGGGETQYF.

This chain joins TRBV5-1 and TRBJ2-7; perhaps TRBD2 as D (6 bases). CDR3 size: 13 residues. Germline values: CDR1 SGHRS, CDR2 YFSETQ. Trimming removed 2 bases at V and 6 bases at J, with 12 bases between. In nucleotides, the CDR3 is TGCGCCAGCAGCTTTCGACTAGAGGGCGAGCAGTACTTC. It specifies CASSFRLEGEQYF.

The CDR3 protein is CASSPNGQGNNGYTF. Here the CDR3 DNA reads TGTGCCAGCAGTCCCAACGGACAGGGGAATAATGGCTACACCTTC. The V and J genes are TRBV27 and TRBJ1-2; 9 bases are shared with TRBD1. Trimming cost V 5 bases and J 6 bases; bases outside gene matches: 10. From germline, CDR1 is MNHEY and CDR2 SMNVEV (reference sequence). This CDR3 is built from 15 residues.

This clone was counted once. V usage is TRBV2 and J usage is TRBJ1-2, with a possible D match to TRBD1 (6 bases). V was trimmed by 4 bases and J by 2 bases, leaving 8 bases between them. Germline CDR1 reads SNHLY; CDR2 reads FYNNEI. The CDR3 loop spans 13 amino acids. The CDR3 spells CASSVQGNYGYTF. The CDR3 DNA follows: TGTGCCAGCAGTGTACAGGGAAACTATGGCTACACCTTC.

V is TRBV9 and J is TRBJ2-3; D might be TRBD2 (6 bases). V gave up 0 bases and J gave up 0 bases, with 14 bases separating them. Germline assignment: CDR1 SGDLS and CDR2 YYNGEE. The CDR3 sequence is 17 residues long. Here the CDR3 reads CASSVAGGIPSTDTQYF. In DNA, the CDR3 is TGTGCCAGCAGCGTAGCTGGGGGGATACCTAGCACAGATACGCAGTATTTT. Filled out from reference TRBV9 and TRBJ2-3, the complete variable domain reads DSGVTQTPKHLITATGQRVTLRCSPRSGDLSVYWYQQSLDQGLQFLIQYYNGEERAKGNILERFSAQQFPDLHSELNLSSLELGDSALYFCASSVAGGIPSTDTQYFGPGTRLTVL.

The chain employs TRBV9 and TRBJ2-7; possible D gene TRBD1, 6 bases. CDR1 is SGDLS, CDR2 YYNGEE, per germline. The CDR3 extends over 14 amino acids. Trimming took off 0 bases at V and 2 bases at J, with 9 bases between the two ends. Written as DNA, the CDR3 is TGTGCCAGCAGCGTAGCCGGGACAACCTACGAGCAGTACTTC. It translates to CASSVAGTTYEQYF.

The CDR3 nucleotides read TGCGCCAGCAGCTTGGGGAGTGCAGATACGCAGTATTTT. Encoded protein: CASSLGSADTQYF. This chain joins TRBV5-1 and TRBJ2-3; no reliable D call. Trimming cost V 0 bases and J 4 bases, with 6 bases left between them. The germline V gene has CDR1 SGHRS and CDR2 YFSETQ. The CDR3 runs 13 residues.

V usage is TRBV19 and J usage is TRBJ1-4; 9 bases line up with TRBD1. The germline gives CDR1 LNHDA, CDR2 SQIVND (reference sequence). CDR3 size: 15 residues. Trimming took 5 bases from V and 7 from J; bases not matched to a gene: 8. CDR3 sequence: CASSPGTGPIEKLFF. The CDR3 bases are TGTGCCAGTAGTCCAGGGACAGGGCCGATTGAAAAACTGTTTTTT.